This T cell receptor beta chain appears in the sequencing data of a study of T cell responses to AZD1222 COVID-19 vaccine (dated by TCRdb to the early 2020s). Regarding the research as a whole: A total of 230 to 250 trial participants underwent TCR sequencing, of whom about 210 had received two doses of AZD1222 and about 26 had received two doses of the MenACWY control vaccine. Trial participants were enrolled by age into subgroups of 18-55, 56-69 and 70-plus years, and around 150, 28 and 57 TCR-sequenced participants, respectively, were included in these subgroups.

Findings and caveats that apply to the study as a whole: Conclusions about previously exposed vaccinees are limited because only five to seven AZD1222 recipients were SARS-CoV-2 seropositive at baseline. Vaccine-associated CD4 TCRs spanned the whole spike protein, with dominant responses in regions 160-218 and 743-854. Most participants were white British and females outnumbered males, and the authors suggested that clonal diversity may have been underestimated. In the small 56-69-year group, the increase in depth fell short of significance, most likely because of low power. Nearly half of unique spike-specific TCRs reportedly recognized epitopes outside regions mutated in the B.1.351 and B.1.1.7 variants. Because no day 14 peak-response samples were available, repertoires were characterized only after the peak T cell response. After two AZD1222 doses, both the breadth and the depth of spike-specific TCRs were significantly higher than at day 0 and than in MenACWY recipients.

This specimen's time point label, interpreted: about 28 days (+/-7) after the second vaccine dose. This specimen's treatment or condition label, interpreted: meningococcal conjugate vaccine given as trial control. The vaccinee samples were drawn from two UK trials, COV001 and COV002, one of which was a single-blind randomized controlled phase 2/3 trial testing AZD1222 (ChAdOx1 nCoV-19) in healthy adults. For TCRbeta chain sequencing, PBMC samples from trial participants were taken at day 0 and at day 28 after the second dose. As encoded in the germline V gene (reference sequence), CDR1 is GTSNPN while CDR2 is SVGIG. Spanning cysteine to phenylalanine, the CDR3 consists of 12 amino acids. Just the 36-base CDR3 DNA is kept, in frame starting at base 1. V is shortened by 4 bases, J by 1 base, and the region joining them spans 8 bases. The CDR3 regions of human TCRbeta chains were analyzed by immunosequencing. The published analysis was carried out like this. TCRs in the repertoires were matched against a reference library of SARS-CoV-2-specific TCRs that had been generated with the MIRA antigen-specificity platform. Breadth was defined as the fraction of unique TCRs that were SARS-CoV-2-associated, and depth was defined as the fraction of total T cells that were SARS-CoV-2-associated. Using the MIRA data, every spike-specific TCR was mapped to the spike region that the TCR reacted to and assigned to either a CD4 or a CD8 class. Log10-transformed breadth and depth values were compared by one-way ANOVA with Sidak's multiple comparisons tests. TCRdb re-hosts the immuneACCESS table, in-frame sequences only. Its copies lack some clones; in the studies checked, an unresolved V gene accounts for under half of them, and the cause for the rest is not known. D and trimming were read from the DNA, whereas the V and J calls and clone size are those reported in that table. The sample table lists roughly 200,000 clones, roughly 93% of them with a count of one. Around 0.93% of the sample is in the top ten clones.

As concerns this clone: Its antigen has not been determined. The sample holds no much larger clone one base away, and base qualities are not on file.

Sequenced material: peripheral blood, taken 28 days after the second dose of the MenACWY control vaccine. The V and J segments used are TRBV30 and TRBJ2-7; the D gene is perhaps TRBD2, on 6 matching bases. The sequence derives from an adult who received the MenACWY meningococcal vaccine as a control. The DNA is TGTGCCTGGACGGACTATTCCTACGAGCAGTACTTC. Its protein is CAWTDYSYEQYF.